The 2 T cell receptor beta chains below come from one sample, sequenced in a study of patients and donors after allogeneic stem cell transplantation. TCRdb passed the RT-PCR reads through MiXCR, listing each CDR3 protein once. In the table there are tens of thousands of distinct CDR3 sequences, approximately 6.2% of which are singletons. Input material: blood, either unsorted or a sorted T cell fraction (not recorded which). The receptor source for this set is a human donor who was either an allogeneic HSCT recipient or a stem cell or donor lymphocyte infusion donor (not recorded which). It is not recorded whose cells these are; they may come from a transplant donor.

This clonotype was seen only a few times. This rearrangement joins TRBV6-2 or TRBV6-3 to TRBJ2-5; D is possibly TRBD1 (6 bases). This CDR3 spans 13 amino acids. Germline lookup yields CDR1 MNHEY and CDR2 SVGEGT. Between the trimmed V and J ends, which lost 6 bases and 7 bases, there was a span of 15 bases. The CDR3 coding sequence is TGTGCCAGCAGACTACAGGGCCCGGGGACCCAGTACTTC. Translation gives CASRLQGPGTQYF.

This clonotype came up many times. CDR3 in amino acids: CASSQGNTIYF. In nucleotides, the CDR3 is TGCGCCAGCAGCCAAGGGAACACCATATATTTT. The chain carries TRBV4-3 and TRBJ1-3; D not certain. Trimming removed 1 base from V and 7 bases from J, with 2 bases in between. The CDR3 sequence is 11 residues long. The V gene's germline CDR1 is LGHNA and CDR2 YSLEER.